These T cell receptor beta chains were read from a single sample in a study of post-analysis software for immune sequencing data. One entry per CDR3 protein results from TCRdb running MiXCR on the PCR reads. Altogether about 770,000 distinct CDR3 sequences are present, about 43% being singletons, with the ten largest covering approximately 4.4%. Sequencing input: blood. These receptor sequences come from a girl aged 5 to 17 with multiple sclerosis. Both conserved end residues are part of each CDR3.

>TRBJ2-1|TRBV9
CASSVETGTRNEQFF
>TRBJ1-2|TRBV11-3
CASSSGTVGRPYGYTF
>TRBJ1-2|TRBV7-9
CASSLGPPGLVSNYGYTF
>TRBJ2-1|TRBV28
CASSLFASSSYNEQFF
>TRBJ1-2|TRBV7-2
CASSPNRAGYGYTF
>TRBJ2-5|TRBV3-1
CASSQDLAVQETQYF
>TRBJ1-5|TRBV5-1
CASSSSTGQTQHF
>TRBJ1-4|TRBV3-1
CASSQGFSTNEKRFF
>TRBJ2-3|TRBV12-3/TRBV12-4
CATSTGAQYF
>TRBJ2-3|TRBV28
CASIPSGIEDTQYF
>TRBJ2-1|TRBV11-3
CASRGGVGNEQFF
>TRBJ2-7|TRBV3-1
CASSQGKPHEQYF
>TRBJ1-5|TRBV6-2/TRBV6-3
CASSYGVGGRNQPQHF
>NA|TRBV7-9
CASSLGGLAGESYEQYF
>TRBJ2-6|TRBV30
CAWTRDRGLSGANVLTF
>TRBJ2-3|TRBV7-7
CASSQLAGSTDTQYF
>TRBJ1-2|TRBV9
CASSGARGSIYGYTF
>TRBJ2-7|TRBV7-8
CASSLVLGEQYF